This T cell receptor beta chain was captured in a study of blood T cell repertoires in COVID-19. On the study more broadly: Donors in the United States, Italy and Spain gave samples during acute or convalescent COVID-19. T cells, B-cell-depleted T cells, or PBMCs supplied cDNA or gDNA.

Original handling: Reference gene primer amplification gave nucleated cell count estimates. The assay was immunoSEQ multiplex PCR, and TCRdb's table has in-frame clones only and misses some. Clonal size and the V and J genes are those of that table, whereas D and trimming came from the DNA. Seen here are roughly 390,000 clones, about 85% observed once, and the top ten hold roughly 3.7%. Trimming removed 0 bases at V and 12 bases at J, with 11 bases between. Germline V gene lookup returns CDR1 SGHRS and CDR2 YFSETQ. CDR3 length: 12 residues. The sequence came from a woman between 18 and 29 years old with acute or convalescent COVID-19. The chain links TRBV5-1 to TRBJ2-3, with a possible D match to TRBD2 (6 bases). Source material: peripheral blood. The CDR3 DNA is TGCGCCAGCAGCTTGGATCCGGGACTTCAGTATTTT. Residues: CASSLDPGLQYF.